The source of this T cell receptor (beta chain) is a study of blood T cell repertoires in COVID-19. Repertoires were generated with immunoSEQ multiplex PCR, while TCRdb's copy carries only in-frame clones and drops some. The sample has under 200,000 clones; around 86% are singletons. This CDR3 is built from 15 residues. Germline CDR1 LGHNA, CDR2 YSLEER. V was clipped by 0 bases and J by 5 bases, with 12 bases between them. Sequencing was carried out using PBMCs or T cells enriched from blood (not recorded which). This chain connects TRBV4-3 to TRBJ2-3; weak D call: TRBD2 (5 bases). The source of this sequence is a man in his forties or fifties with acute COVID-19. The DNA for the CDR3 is TGCGCCAGCAGCCAAGATTCTGCCCGGGGAGATACGCAGTATTTT. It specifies CASSQDSARGDTQYF.